The present T cell receptor beta chain was sequenced within a study of blood T cell repertoires in COVID-19. Across the study: PBMCs, B-cell-depleted T cells, or T cells provided the cDNA or gDNA that made up the material.

Original methodology: Amplified reference gene primers provided the basis for estimating nucleated cell counts. Generated by immunoSEQ multiplex PCR, the TCRdb table keeps only in-frame clones and is missing some. That table furnishes V, J and clone size, whereas the DNA furnished D and trimming. The sample carries approximately 300,000 clones, around 89% recorded once. The sample comprised peripheral blood. The sequence was obtained from a woman aged 45-65 years with active or convalescent COVID-19.

The CDR3 DNA reads as TGTGCCAGCAGCTTACAGGGCCCCGTAGCCAAAAACATTCAGTACTTC. It translates to CASSLQGPVAKNIQYF. V is TRBV5-5 and J is TRBJ2-4, with D perhaps TRBD1 (6 bases). Trimming pared 2 bases from V and 0 bases from J, leaving 12 bases between. The CDR3 length is 16 residues. Germline CDR1 reads SGHKS; CDR2 reads YYEKEE (reference sequence).